One T cell receptor (beta chain) is described in this entry. In the source study's methods: Cell counts per sample came from amplifying reference gene primers. The method was immunoSEQ multiplex PCR; TCRdb's version includes in-frame clones alone and lacks a portion of them. V, J and clone size derive from that table, while D and trimming were established from the DNA sequence. This sample has 150,000 to 200,000 clones, with around nine tenths found just once. The data were obtained in a study of blood T cell repertoires in COVID-19. Study background: COVID-19 samples, acute and convalescent, were from the United States, Italy and Spain. T cells, B-cell-depleted T cells, or PBMCs provided the cDNA or gDNA that served as material.

The receptor's source is a woman aged 18-29 years who had recovered from COVID-19. The sequenced sample consisted of peripheral blood.

CDR3 nucleotides: TGCGCCAGCAGCCCCGGGACTAGCGGGAGTAGCGCCTACAATGAGCAGTTCTTC. It yields the protein CASSPGTSGSSAYNEQFF. V gene TRBV4-1 combines with J gene TRBJ2-1, with 14 bases matching TRBD2. V lost 4 bases, J lost 2 bases, and 7 bases stayed unmatched. The CDR3 has 18 residues. Germline V gene sequence: CDR1 MGHRA, CDR2 YSYEKL.